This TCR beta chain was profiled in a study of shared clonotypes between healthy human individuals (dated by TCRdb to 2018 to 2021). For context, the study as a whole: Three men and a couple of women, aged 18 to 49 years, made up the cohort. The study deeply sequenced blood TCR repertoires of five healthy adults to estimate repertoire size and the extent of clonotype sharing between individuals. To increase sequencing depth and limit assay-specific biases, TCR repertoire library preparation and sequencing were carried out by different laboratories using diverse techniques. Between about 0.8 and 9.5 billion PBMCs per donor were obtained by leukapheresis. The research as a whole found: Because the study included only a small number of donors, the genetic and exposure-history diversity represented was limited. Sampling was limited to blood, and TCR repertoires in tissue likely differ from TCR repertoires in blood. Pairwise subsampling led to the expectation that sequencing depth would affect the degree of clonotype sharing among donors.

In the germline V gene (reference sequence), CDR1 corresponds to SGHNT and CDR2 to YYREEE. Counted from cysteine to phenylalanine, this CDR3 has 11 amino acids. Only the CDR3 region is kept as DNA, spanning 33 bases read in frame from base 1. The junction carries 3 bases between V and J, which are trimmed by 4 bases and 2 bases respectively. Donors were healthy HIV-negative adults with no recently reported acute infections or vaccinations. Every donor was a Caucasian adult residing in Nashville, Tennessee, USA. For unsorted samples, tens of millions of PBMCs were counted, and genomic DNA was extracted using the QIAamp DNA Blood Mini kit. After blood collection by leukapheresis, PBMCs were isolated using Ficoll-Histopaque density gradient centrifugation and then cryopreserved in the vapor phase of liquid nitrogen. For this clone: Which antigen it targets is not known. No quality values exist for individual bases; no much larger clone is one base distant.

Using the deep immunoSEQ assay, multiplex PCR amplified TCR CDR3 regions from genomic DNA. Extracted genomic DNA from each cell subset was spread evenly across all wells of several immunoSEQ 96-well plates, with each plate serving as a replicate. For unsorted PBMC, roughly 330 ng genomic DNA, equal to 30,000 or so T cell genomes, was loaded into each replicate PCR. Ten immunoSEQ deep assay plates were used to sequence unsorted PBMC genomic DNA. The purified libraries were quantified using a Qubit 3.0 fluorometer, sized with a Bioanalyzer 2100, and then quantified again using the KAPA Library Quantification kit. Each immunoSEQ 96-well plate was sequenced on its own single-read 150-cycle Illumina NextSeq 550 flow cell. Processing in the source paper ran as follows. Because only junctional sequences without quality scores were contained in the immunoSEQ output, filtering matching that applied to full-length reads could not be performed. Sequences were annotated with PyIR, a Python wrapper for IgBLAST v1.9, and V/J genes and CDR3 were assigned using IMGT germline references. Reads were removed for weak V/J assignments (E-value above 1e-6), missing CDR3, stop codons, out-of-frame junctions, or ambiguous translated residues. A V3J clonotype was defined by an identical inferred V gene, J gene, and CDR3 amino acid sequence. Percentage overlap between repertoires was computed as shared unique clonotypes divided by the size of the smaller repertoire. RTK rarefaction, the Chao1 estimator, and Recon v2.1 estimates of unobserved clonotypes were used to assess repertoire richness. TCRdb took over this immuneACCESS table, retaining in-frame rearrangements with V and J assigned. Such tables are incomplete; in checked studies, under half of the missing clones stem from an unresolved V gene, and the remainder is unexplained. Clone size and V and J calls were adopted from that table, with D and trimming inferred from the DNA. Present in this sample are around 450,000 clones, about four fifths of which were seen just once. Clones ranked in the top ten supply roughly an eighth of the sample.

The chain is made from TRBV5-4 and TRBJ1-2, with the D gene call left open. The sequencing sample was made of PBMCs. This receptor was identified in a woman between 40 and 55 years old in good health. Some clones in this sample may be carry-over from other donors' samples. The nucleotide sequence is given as TGTGCCAGCAGCCTCAACTATGGCTACACCTTC. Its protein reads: CASSLNYGYTF.